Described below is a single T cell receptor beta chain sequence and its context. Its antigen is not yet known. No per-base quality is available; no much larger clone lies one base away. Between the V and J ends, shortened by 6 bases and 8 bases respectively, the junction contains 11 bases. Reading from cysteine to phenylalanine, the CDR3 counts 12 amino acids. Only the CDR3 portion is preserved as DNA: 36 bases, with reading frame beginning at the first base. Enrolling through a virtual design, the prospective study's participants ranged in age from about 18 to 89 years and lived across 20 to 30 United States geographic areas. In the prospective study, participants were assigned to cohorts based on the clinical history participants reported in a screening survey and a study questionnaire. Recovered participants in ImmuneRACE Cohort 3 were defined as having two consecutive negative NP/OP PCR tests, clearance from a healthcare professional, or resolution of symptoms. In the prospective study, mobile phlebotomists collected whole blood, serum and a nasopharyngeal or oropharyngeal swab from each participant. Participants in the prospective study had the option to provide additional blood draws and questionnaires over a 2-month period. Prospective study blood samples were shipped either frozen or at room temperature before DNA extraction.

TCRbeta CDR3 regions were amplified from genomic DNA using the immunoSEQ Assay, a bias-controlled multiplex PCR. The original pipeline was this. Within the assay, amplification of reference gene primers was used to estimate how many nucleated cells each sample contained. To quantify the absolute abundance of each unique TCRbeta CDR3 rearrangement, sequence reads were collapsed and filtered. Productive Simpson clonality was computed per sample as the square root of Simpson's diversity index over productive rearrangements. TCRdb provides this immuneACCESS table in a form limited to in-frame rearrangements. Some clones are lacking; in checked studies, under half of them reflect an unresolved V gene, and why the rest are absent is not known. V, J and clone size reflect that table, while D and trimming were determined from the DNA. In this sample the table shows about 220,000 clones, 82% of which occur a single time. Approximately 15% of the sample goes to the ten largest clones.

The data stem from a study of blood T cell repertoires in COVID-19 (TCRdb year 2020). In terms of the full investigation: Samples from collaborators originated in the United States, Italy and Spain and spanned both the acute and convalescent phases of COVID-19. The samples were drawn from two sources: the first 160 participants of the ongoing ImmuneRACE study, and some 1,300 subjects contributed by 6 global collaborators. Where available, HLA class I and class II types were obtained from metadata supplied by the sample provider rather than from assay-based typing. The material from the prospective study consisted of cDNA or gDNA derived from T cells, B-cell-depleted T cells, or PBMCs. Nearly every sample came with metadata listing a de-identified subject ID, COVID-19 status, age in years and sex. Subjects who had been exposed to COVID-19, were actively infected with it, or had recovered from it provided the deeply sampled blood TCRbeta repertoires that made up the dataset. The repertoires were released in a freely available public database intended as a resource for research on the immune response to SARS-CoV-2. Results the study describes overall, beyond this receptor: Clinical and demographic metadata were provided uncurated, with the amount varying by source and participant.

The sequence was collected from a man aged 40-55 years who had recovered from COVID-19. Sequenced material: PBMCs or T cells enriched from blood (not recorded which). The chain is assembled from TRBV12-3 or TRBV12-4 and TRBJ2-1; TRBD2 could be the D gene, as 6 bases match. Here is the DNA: TGTGCCAGCAGGGGGGGTAGGTATGAGCAGTTCTTC. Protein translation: CASRGGRYEQFF.